These 21 T cell receptor beta chains were sequenced from one sample in a study of shared clonotypes between healthy human individuals (dated by TCRdb to 2020 to 2021). The library was produced with the immunoSEQ multiplex PCR assay. What TCRdb holds here is the immuneACCESS table cut down to in-frame rearrangements. Part of the clones is not present; checked against another copy, under half of the missing clones reflect an unresolved V gene, and the others are unexplained. The sample yields 2 million to 2.5 million clones; 92% were counted once. Together, the top ten hold around 0.35% of the sample. The sequenced sample was naive CD4+ T cells from PBMCs. The intended sense of this specimen's cell subset or site label: CD45RA+ positively selected. All receptors derive from a young man in good health. Some clones in this sample may be carry-over from other donors' samples.

This chain uses TRBV7-9 with TRBJ1-4, with 7 nucleotides matching TRBD1. The CDR3 spans 16 residues. Germline loops: CDR1 SEHNR, CDR2 FQNEAQ (reference sequence). V shed 5 bases and J 5 bases; nucleotides not matched to a gene: 11. The CDR3 is CASSLKPTGRNEKLFF. For the CDR3, the DNA is TGTGCCAGCAGCCTAAAACCGACAGGGAGAAATGAAAAACTGTTTTTT.

V is TRBV28 and J is TRBJ1-4, with 10 positions matching TRBD1. Germline V gives CDR1 MDHEN, CDR2 SYDVKM. Trimming took 7 bases from V and 6 from J; bases not matched to a gene: 8. This CDR3 has 15 residues. The CDR3 nucleotides are TGTGCCAGCAATTCGGAGGGGACAGGGGATGAAAAACTGTTTTTT. Protein: CASNSEGTGDEKLFF. The full variable domain, its missing parts supplied by reference TRBV28 and TRBJ1-4, is DVKVTQSSRYLVKRTGEKVFLECVQDMDHENMFWYRQDPGLGLRLIYFSYDVKMKEKGDIPEGYSVSREKKERFSLILESASTNQTSMYLCASNSEGTGDEKLFFGSGTQLSVL.

The CDR3 DNA reads TGTGCCAGCAGCCAAGAACCGCGGGGAAACTATGGCTACACCTTC. Amino acid sequence: CASSQEPRGNYGYTF. J is TRBJ1-2 and V is TRBV4-2; D call uncertain. Trimming took off 0 bases at V and 2 bases at J, with 10 bases between the two ends. Germline lookup yields CDR1 LGHNA and CDR2 YNFKEQ. This CDR3 region has 15 residues.

The chain carries TRBV7-6 and TRBJ1-4, with D tentatively TRBD1 (6 bases). The CDR3 consists of 16 residues. V lost 5 bases and J lost 0, with 13 bases in between. CDR1 SGHVS and CDR2 FNYEAQ come from the germline V gene. This chain's CDR3 is CASSPGQRATNEKLFF. The CDR3 bases are TGTGCCAGCAGCCCCGGACAGAGAGCAACTAATGAAAAACTGTTTTTT. Full variable domain (outside the CDR3, taken from reference TRBV7-6 and TRBJ1-4): GAGVSQSPRYKVTKRGQDVALRCDPISGHVSLYWYRQALGQGPEFLTYFNYEAQQDKSGLPNDRFSAERPEGSISTLTIQRTEQRDSAMYRCASSPGQRATNEKLFFGSGTQLSVL.

The chain has TRBV6-1 and TRBJ2-3; 7 bases fit TRBD2. J was trimmed by 5 bases and V by 0 bases; bases with no gene match: 8. This CDR3 comprises 16 residues. In germline, CDR1 is MNHNS, CDR2 SASEGT. The CDR3 region has the DNA TGTGCCAGCAGTGAAGCAGGGGCTAGCGGTTTAGATACGCAGTATTTT. It encodes CASSEAGASGLDTQYF.

The V gene is TRBV28, the J gene TRBJ1-5; D perhaps matches TRBD1 (5 bases). The length of the CDR3 is 15 residues. Germline CDR1 MDHEN, CDR2 SYDVKM. Trimming left V 5 bases short and J 5 bases short, with 16 bases between. CDR3 in DNA: TGTGCCAGCAGTCTGCCCGGGGGGTTTTATCAGCCCCAGCATTTT. It encodes CASSLPGGFYQPQHF.

The chain recombines TRBV5-1 with TRBJ2-7; perhaps TRBD2 as D (6 bases). Deletions cut 0 bases from V and 7 bases from J, with 20 bases between. This CDR3 spans 16 amino acids. Germline values: CDR1 SGHRS, CDR2 YFSETQ. CDR3 in DNA: TGCGCCAGCAGCTTGGCCCCCTTTGGAGGGCCCCCGGAGCAGTACTTC. Its translation is CASSLAPFGGPPEQYF. The full variable domain, its missing parts supplied by reference TRBV5-1 and TRBJ2-7, is KAGVTQTPRYLIKTRGQQVTLSCSPISGHRSVSWYQQTPGQGLQFLFEYFSETQRNKGNFPGRFSGRQFSNSRSEMNVSTLELGDSALYLCASSLAPFGGPPEQYFGPGTRLTVT.

The V and J genes are TRBV6-1 and TRBJ2-7; tentatively, D is TRBD1 (5 bases). Trimming stripped 6 bases from V and 1 base from J, with 16 bases between. Germline V CDR1 and CDR2: MNHNS, SASEGT. This CDR3 has 15 residues. For the CDR3, the DNA is TGTGCCAGCAGAGGGGCACCTACTGCTTCCTACGAGCAGTACTTC. Translation: CASRGAPTASYEQYF.

About this clone: Other DNA sequences of this sample code for an identical CDR3. The chain joins TRBV7-9 to TRBJ1-1; unclear D gene. The ends were cut back, 1 base at V and 7 bases at J, with 7 bases in the middle. The CDR3 contains 12 residues. The germline gives CDR1 SEHNR, CDR2 FQNEAQ (reference sequence). In DNA, the CDR3 is TGTGCCAGCAGCTTAGGTGGCGGTGAAGCTTTCTTT. It is translated as CASSLGGGEAFF. The full variable domain, completed using reference TRBV7-9 and TRBJ1-1, is DTGVSQNPRHKITKRGQNVTFRCDPISEHNRLYWYRQTLGQGPEFLTYFQNEAQLEKSRLLSDRFSAERPKGSFSTLEIQRTEQGDSAMYLCASSLGGGEAFFGQGTRLTVV.

The rearrangement joins TRBV6-6 to TRBJ1-3; unclear D gene. V dropped 11 bases and J dropped 4 bases, with 6 bases sitting between them. This CDR3 region has 10 residues. Germline CDR1 is MNHNY and CDR2 is SVGAGI (reference sequence). The CDR3 is CAVGGNTIYF. The CDR3 DNA is TGTGCCGTAGGGGGAAACACCATATATTTT.

As to this clone: Other DNA sequences in this specimen translate into the identical CDR3. The chain employs TRBV27 and TRBJ2-5, with D maybe TRBD2 (6 bases). Between the trimmed V and J ends, which lost 3 bases and 4 bases, there was a span of 12 bases. The CDR3 is 14 amino acids. CDR1 and CDR2 from the germline V gene are MNHEY and SMNVEV (reference sequence). The CDR3 sequence: CASSFRQGGETQYF. CDR3 bases: TGTGCCAGCAGTTTCAGGCAGGGAGGAGAGACCCAGTACTTC.

V and J are TRBV5-1 and TRBJ1-2, with 12 bases aligning to TRBD1. V lost 4 bases, J lost 4 bases, and 5 bases stayed unmatched. Germline V gives CDR1 SGHRS, CDR2 YFSETQ. CDR3 length equals 15 residues. The CDR3 DNA reads as TGCGCCAGCAGCGACCCGGGACAGGGGGCCTATGGCTACACCTTC. Its protein product is CASSDPGQGAYGYTF. The whole variable domain, remainder taken from reference TRBV5-1 and TRBJ1-2, is KAGVTQTPRYLIKTRGQQVTLSCSPISGHRSVSWYQQTPGQGLQFLFEYFSETQRNKGNFPGRFSGRQFSNSRSEMNVSTLELGDSALYLCASSDPGQGAYGYTFGSGTRLTVV.

The CDR3 nucleotides read TGTGCCAGCTCACCACCGGCAAAGCAAATCTCCTACGAGCAGTACTTC. It yields the protein CASSPPAKQISYEQYF. The V and J genes are TRBV18 and TRBJ2-7; no definite D call. Germline CDR1 and CDR2: KGHSH and LQKENI. V lost 0 bases, J lost 0 bases, and 12 bases lay in between. The CDR3 loop spans 16 amino acids.

V gene TRBV6-5 combines with J gene TRBJ2-7; 9 bases are shared with TRBD1. The length of the CDR3 is 15 residues. Germline CDR1 reads MNHEY; CDR2 reads SVGAGI. After removal of 5 bases from V and 4 bases from J, the junction contained 9 bases not matched to a gene. CDR3 nucleotides: TGTGCCAGCAGTAGCGTCGGACAGGGGTCATACGAGCAGTACTTC. The encoded protein is CASSSVGQGSYEQYF.

The chain couples TRBV4-2 to TRBJ2-1; D is uncertain. Trimming removed 0 bases from V and 5 bases from J, with 11 bases in between. Germline loops: CDR1 LGHNA, CDR2 YNFKEQ. This CDR3 comprises 15 residues. As DNA, the CDR3 is TGTGCCAGCAGCCAAGATCGTAGGGCCCACAATGAGCAGTTCTTC. Translating it yields CASSQDRRAHNEQFF.

The chain couples TRBV23-1 to TRBJ2-7, with D possibly called TRBD1 or TRBD2 (5 bases each). TRBV23-1 is noted as an ORF with a role that remains uncertain. With 6 bases removed from V and 4 bases from J, the gap between germline ends came to 25 bases. The CDR3 consists of 17 residues. CDR3 nucleotide sequence: TGCGCCAGCAGGCAAGGTCCAGGGAGCTTCAGGGAGTACGAGCAGTACTTC. It yields the protein CASRQGPGSFREYEQYF.

The V call is TRBV7-2, the J call TRBJ2-4, with 7 bases that match TRBD1. The germline V gene encodes CDR1 SGHTA and CDR2 FQGNSA. The CDR3 is 15 residues long. V lost 0 bases and J lost 6; bases outside the gene matches: 5. CDR3 protein: CASSLAPGDRNIQYF. The CDR3 DNA reads as TGTGCCAGCAGCTTAGCGCCCGGGGACAGAAACATTCAGTACTTC.

This sequence joins TRBV5-5 and TRBJ2-7, with D maybe TRBD1 (5 bases). V was pared by 6 bases and J by 0 bases, with 13 bases between. The CDR3 contains 14 residues. CDR1 SGHKS and CDR2 YYEKEE come from the germline V gene (reference sequence). The DNA of the CDR3 is TGTGCCAGCAACGAACGTGACAGCTCCTACGAGCAGTACTTC. Protein sequence: CASNERDSSYEQYF. Variable domain in full (rest from reference TRBV5-5 and TRBJ2-7): DAGVTQSPTHLIKTRGQQVTLRCSPISGHKSVSWYQQVLGQGPQFIFQYYEKEERGRGNFPDRFSARQFPNYSSELNVNALLLGDSALYLCASNERDSSYEQYFGPGTRLTVT.

The chain couples TRBV11-2 to TRBJ1-1; no firm D call. The V end was cut by 3 bases, the J end by 4 bases, with 9 bases between. Germline CDR1 reads SGHAT; CDR2 reads FQNNGV. This CDR3 is 13 amino acids long. The CDR3 DNA reads as TGTGCCAGCAGCTTTGTTGGTCTCACTGAAGCTTTCTTT. Translated: CASSFVGLTEAFF.

About this clone itself: The same CDR3 also results from other DNA sequences found in this sample. This chain joins TRBV15 and TRBJ2-7; TRBD1 matches at 9 bases. The germline V gene encodes CDR1 LNHNV and CDR2 YYDKDF (reference sequence). CDR3 size: 15 residues. V shed 0 bases, J shed 4 bases, and the junction held 4 bases outside the gene matches. The CDR3 here is CATSRDPGQGYEQYF. The CDR3 DNA reads TGTGCCACCAGCAGAGATCCGGGACAGGGTTACGAGCAGTACTTC.

The gene calls are TRBV5-1 and TRBJ2-2; either TRBD1 or TRBD2 may supply D (5 bases each). CDR3 size: 15 residues. V was shortened by 3 bases and J by 5 bases, with 14 bases between the two germline ends. Germline V CDR1 and CDR2: SGHRS, YFSETQ. This CDR3 is CASSSGAWETGELFF. CDR3 DNA: TGCGCCAGCAGCTCCGGGGCCTGGGAGACCGGGGAGCTGTTTTTT. Full variable domain (rest looked up from reference TRBV5-1 and TRBJ2-2): KAGVTQTPRYLIKTRGQQVTLSCSPISGHRSVSWYQQTPGQGLQFLFEYFSETQRNKGNFPGRFSGRQFSNSRSEMNVSTLELGDSALYLCASSSGAWETGELFFGEGSRLTVL.